Each of the 24 T cell receptor beta chains below was sequenced from the same sample in a study of T-cell reconstitution after alpha-beta-depleted transplantation in children. This sample's TCRbeta library carried unique molecular identifier barcodes. TCRdb reprocessed the PCR reads with MiXCR, giving one entry per CDR3 protein. Of 350,000 to 400,000 distinct CDR3 sequences detected, 13% appear once; the ten largest clones hold approximately 4.2%. Sequenced material: PBMCs, taken from the stem cell graft. The receptor set was obtained from a human donor who donated a stem cell graft to a child with Fanconi anemia.

The table lists this clonotype with many counts. The chain employs TRBV12-3 or TRBV12-4 and TRBJ1-3; D gene unclear. V shed 2 bases and J shed 0 bases, with 8 bases lying between them. The CDR3 spans 15 residues. The CDR3 DNA sequence: TGTGCCAGCAGTTTAAACATCTTCTCTGGAAACACCATATATTTT. Protein product: CASSLNIFSGNTIYF.

This chain uses TRBV24-1 with TRBJ2-1, with no clear D. V was trimmed by 4 bases and J by 4 bases, leaving 7 bases between them. Germline values: CDR1 KGHDR, CDR2 SFDVKD. CDR3 length equals 13 residues. CDR3 DNA: TGTGCCACCAGTGAGGCAGGTTACAATGAGCAGTTCTTC. Protein: CATSEAGYNEQFF.

The V gene is TRBV4-2, the J gene TRBJ1-4; 7 bases fit TRBD1. This CDR3 is built from 16 residues. CDR1 is LGHNA and CDR2 is YNFKEQ in the germline V gene. Losses at the gene ends were 4 bases for V and 8 bases for J; bases not matched to a gene: 13. CDR3 residues: CASSLAGDRVREKLFF. For the CDR3, the DNA is TGTGCCAGCAGCCTAGCGGGAGACAGGGTGAGGGAAAAACTGTTTTTT.

The rearrangement uses TRBV4-2 and TRBJ2-3, with 11 positions matching TRBD1. V dropped 1 base and J dropped 7; count of bases not matched to a gene: 4. CDR3 length equals 15 residues. CDR1 and CDR2 from the germline V gene are LGHNA and YNFKEQ. CDR3 sequence (DNA): TGTGCCAGCAGCCAAGCGGGACAGGGGGTCTATACGCAGTATTTT. Translation: CASSQAGQGVYTQYF.

The genes are TRBV5-1 and TRBJ2-7, with 8 bases aligning to TRBD1. Looked up from germline, CDR1 is SGHRS and CDR2 is YFSETQ. V lost 3 bases to trimming and J lost 1 base; unmatched junction nucleotides: 12. CDR3 length: 17 residues. The CDR3 region has the DNA TGCGCCAGCAGCTCTCCCCCCGCAGGGGGCGCTTCCTACGAGCAGTACTTC. Translating it yields CASSSPPAGGASYEQYF. Full variable domain (outside the CDR3, taken from reference TRBV5-1 and TRBJ2-7): KAGVTQTPRYLIKTRGQQVTLSCSPISGHRSVSWYQQTPGQGLQFLFEYFSETQRNKGNFPGRFSGRQFSNSRSEMNVSTLELGDSALYLCASSSPPAGGASYEQYFGPGTRLTVT.

This clonotype was counted a few times. J is TRBJ1-5 and V is TRBV7-2, with D possibly TRBD1 on 5 matching bases. With 1 base removed from V and 9 bases from J, the gap between germline ends came to 13 bases. The germline CDR1 and CDR2 sequences are SGHTA and FQGNSA. CDR3 length equals 14 residues. The CDR3 protein is CASSLGQGDRPQHF. CDR3 nucleotide sequence: TGTGCCAGCAGCTTAGGGCAGGGCGATCGGCCCCAGCATTTT.

The chain couples TRBV30 to TRBJ2-5, with D perhaps matching TRBD1 (5 bases). The germline V and J ends were trimmed by 0 bases and 5 bases, with 10 bases remaining between them. CDR3 length: 13 residues. Germline values: CDR1 GTSNPN, CDR2 SVGIG (reference sequence). This CDR3 is CAWSVLRQETQYF. The CDR3 nucleotides read TGTGCCTGGAGTGTGCTTCGACAGGAGACCCAGTACTTC. Drawing the rest from reference TRBV30 and TRBJ2-5, the complete variable domain is SQTIHQWPATLVQPVGSPLSLECTVEGTSNPNLYWYRQAAGRGLQLLFYSVGIGQISSEVPQNLSASRPQDRQFILSSKKLLLSDSGFYLCAWSVLRQETQYFGPGTRLLVL.

This clonotype was seen a handful of times. V and J are TRBV4-3 and TRBJ2-6; D is uncertain. The germline gives CDR1 LGHNA, CDR2 YSLEER. The CDR3 runs 14 residues. V was cut by 6 bases and J by 4 bases, with 10 bases left in between. CDR3 amino acids: CASSLLGGANVLTF. The CDR3 DNA sequence: TGCGCCAGCAGTCTCTTAGGAGGGGCCAACGTCCTGACTTTC.

J is TRBJ2-2 and V is TRBV7-7; 12 nucleotides align to TRBD2. V was clipped by 5 bases and J by 1 base; unmatched bases: 8. This CDR3 comprises 18 residues. Germline CDR1 is SSHAT and CDR2 is FNYEAQ (reference sequence). CDR3 in DNA: TGTGCCAGCAGCCCCCTAGCGGGGGGGTTTCAGAACACCGGGGAGCTGTTTTTT. Encoded protein: CASSPLAGGFQNTGELFF.

This clonotype came up a few times. This rearrangement joins TRBV2 to TRBJ2-2; D call uncertain. The CDR3 is made up of 13 amino acids. The germline V gene encodes CDR1 SNHLY and CDR2 FYNNEI. Deletions cut 7 bases from V and 7 bases from J, with 13 bases between. CDR3 sequence: CASKGRALGELFF. CDR3 nucleotides: TGTGCCAGCAAAGGCCGAGCTCTCGGGGAGCTGTTTTTT.

This clonotype was detected a few times. The chain carries TRBV5-1 and TRBJ2-5; a weak D match, TRBD1 (6 bases). CDR1 is SGHRS and CDR2 is YFSETQ in the germline V gene. Trimming removed 5 bases at V and 2 bases at J, with 13 bases between. The CDR3 extends over 14 amino acids. The chain's CDR3 is CASRGHPPQETQYF. As DNA, the CDR3 is TGCGCCAGCAGGGGACATCCCCCACAAGAGACCCAGTACTTC.

V and J are TRBV4-3 and TRBJ1-1; no firm D call. Between the trimmed V and J ends, which lost 0 bases and 2 bases, there was a span of 7 bases. Germline loops: CDR1 LGHNA, CDR2 YSLEER. The CDR3 sequence is 14 residues long. Here the CDR3 reads CASSQDVGNTEAFF. In nucleotides, the CDR3 is TGCGCCAGCAGCCAAGATGTGGGAAACACTGAAGCTTTCTTT.

The chain employs TRBV6-5 and TRBJ2-7; D not certain. Between the trimmed V and J ends, which lost 0 bases and 7 bases, there was a span of 10 bases. The V gene's germline CDR1 is MNHEY and CDR2 SVGAGI. The CDR3 is 13 amino acids. CDR3 DNA sequence: TGTGCCAGCAGTTACTCCCTCATCGGGGAGCAGTACGTC. It codes for CASSYSLIGEQYV.

This clonotype was observed a few times. V gene TRBV5-1 combines with J gene TRBJ2-1; possibly TRBD2 for D (5 bases). The germline CDR1 and CDR2 sequences are SGHRS and YFSETQ. The V end was cut by 2 bases, the J end by 1 base, with 13 bases between. This CDR3 region has 16 residues. The CDR3 spells CASSFYPRLSYNEQFF. The CDR3, as DNA: TGCGCCAGCAGCTTTTATCCGAGACTATCCTACAATGAGCAGTTCTTC. Filled out from reference TRBV5-1 and TRBJ2-1, the complete variable domain reads KAGVTQTPRYLIKTRGQQVTLSCSPISGHRSVSWYQQTPGQGLQFLFEYFSETQRNKGNFPGRFSGRQFSNSRSEMNVSTLELGDSALYLCASSFYPRLSYNEQFFGPGTRLTVL.

The gene calls are TRBV5-5 and TRBJ2-7, with D unresolved. Germline V gene sequence: CDR1 SGHKS, CDR2 YYEKEE (reference sequence). V was trimmed by 1 base and J by 1 base, leaving 9 bases between them. This CDR3 has 14 amino acids. The CDR3 spells CASSLSARSYEQYV. The CDR3 region has the DNA TGTGCCAGCAGCTTGAGTGCCAGATCCTACGAGCAGTACGTC.

This clonotype has at least ten counts. The V and J genes are TRBV6-5 and TRBJ1-1; TRBD1 matches at 8 bases. The V gene end was trimmed by 8 bases and the J gene end by 5 bases; junction bases not matched to a gene: 7. CDR3 length: 13 amino acids. The germline V gene has CDR1 MNHEY and CDR2 SVGAGI. CDR3 in amino acids: CASRDRMITEAFF. CDR3 bases: TGTGCCAGCCGGGACAGGATGATAACTGAAGCTTTCTTT.

This clonotype turned up a few times. This chain links TRBV5-1 with TRBJ2-5; D is possibly TRBD1 (6 bases). Trimming shortened V by 0 bases and J by 1 base, and 13 bases separated the two germline ends. Germline V gene sequence: CDR1 SGHRS, CDR2 YFSETQ. The CDR3 is made up of 16 amino acids. The CDR3 nucleotides are TGCGCCAGCAGCTTGGATAGGGACACCTTCCAAGAGACCCAGTACTTC. This sequence encodes CASSLDRDTFQETQYF.

This clonotype has only a few counts. The V gene is TRBV30, the J gene TRBJ1-2; D gene ambiguous. This CDR3 comprises 12 residues. The V and J ends lost 4 bases and 6 bases respectively, with 12 bases between them. Germline V gene data show CDR1 as GTSNPN and CDR2 as SVGIG (reference sequence). In DNA, the CDR3 is TGTGCCTGGACCTATAAATGGGATGGCTACACCTTC. This codes for CAWTYKWDGYTF.

This clonotype occurred a few times. The chain combines TRBV5-1 with TRBJ1-2; 9 bases line up with TRBD1. The germline V gene has CDR1 SGHRS and CDR2 YFSETQ. The CDR3 runs 13 residues. Trimming took 0 bases from V and 8 from J; bases not matched to a gene: 2. CDR3 residues: CASSLGDRVGYTF. As DNA, the CDR3 is TGCGCCAGCAGCTTGGGGGACAGGGTCGGCTACACCTTC.

This chain joins TRBV7-6 and TRBJ1-2; no firm D call. Germline V gene data show CDR1 as SGHVS and CDR2 as FNYEAQ. The length of the CDR3 is 15 residues. Between the trimmed V and J ends, which lost 4 bases and 6 bases, there was a span of 18 bases. DNA for the CDR3: TGTGCCAGCAGCTCTCGAGGTTGGGGTCAAGATGGCTACACCTTC. This translates into CASSSRGWGQDGYTF.

The V and J genes are TRBV7-2 and TRBJ1-5; TRBD1 matches at 10 bases. Trimming at V came to 6 bases and at J to 10 bases, leaving 6 bases not matched to a gene. Germline CDR1 reads SGHTA; CDR2 reads FQGNSA. This CDR3 has 13 amino acids. This CDR3 is CASSSDRGGPQHF. The CDR3, as DNA: TGTGCCAGCAGTTCGGACAGGGGGGGTCCCCAGCATTTT.

This clonotype was counted between two and nine times. This chain links TRBV5-1 with TRBJ2-3, with 10 bases lining up with TRBD2. From germline, CDR1 is SGHRS and CDR2 YFSETQ. The CDR3 has 15 residues. With 0 bases clipped from V and 7 bases from J, the junction kept 5 bases outside the gene matches. The CDR3 loop is CASSLAGTSVYTQYF. The DNA of the CDR3 is TGCGCCAGCAGCTTGGCCGGGACTAGCGTATATACGCAGTATTTT.

The chain combines TRBV10-3 with TRBJ2-2; TRBD2 agrees at 8 bases. Germline CDR1 is ENHRY and CDR2 is SYGVKD. The ends lost 10 bases at V and 4 bases at J; junction bases unmatched: 17. This CDR3 is built from 17 residues. CDR3 nucleotide sequence: TGTGCCACCACACAAAGACCGACTAGCGAGATCACCGGGGAGCTGTTTTTT. The encoded protein is CATTQRPTSEITGELFF.

The V and J genes are TRBV6-1 and TRBJ1-1; TRBD1 might be the D (5 bases). CDR1 MNHNS and CDR2 SASEGT come from the germline V gene. V lost 3 bases and J 5 bases, leaving 10 bases between the germline ends. There are 13 residues in the CDR3. CDR3 protein: CASSDRGGTEAFF. The CDR3 DNA is TGTGCCAGCAGTGATAGGGGTGGAACTGAAGCTTTCTTT.